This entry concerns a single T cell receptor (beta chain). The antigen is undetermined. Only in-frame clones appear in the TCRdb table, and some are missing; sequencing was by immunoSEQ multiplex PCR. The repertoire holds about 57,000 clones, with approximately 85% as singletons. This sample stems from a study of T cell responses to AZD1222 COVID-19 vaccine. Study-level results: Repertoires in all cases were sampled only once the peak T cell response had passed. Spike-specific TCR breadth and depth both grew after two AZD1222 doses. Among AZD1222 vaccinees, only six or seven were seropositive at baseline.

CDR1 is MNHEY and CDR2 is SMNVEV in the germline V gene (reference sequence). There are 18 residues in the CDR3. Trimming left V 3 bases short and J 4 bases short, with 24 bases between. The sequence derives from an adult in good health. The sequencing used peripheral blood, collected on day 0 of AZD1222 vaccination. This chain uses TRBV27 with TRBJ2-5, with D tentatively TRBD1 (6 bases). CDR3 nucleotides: TGTGCCAGCAGTTTTGACCCTCCCCCCTTGGGACAAGGAGAGACCCAGTACTTC. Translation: CASSFDPPPLGQGETQYF.